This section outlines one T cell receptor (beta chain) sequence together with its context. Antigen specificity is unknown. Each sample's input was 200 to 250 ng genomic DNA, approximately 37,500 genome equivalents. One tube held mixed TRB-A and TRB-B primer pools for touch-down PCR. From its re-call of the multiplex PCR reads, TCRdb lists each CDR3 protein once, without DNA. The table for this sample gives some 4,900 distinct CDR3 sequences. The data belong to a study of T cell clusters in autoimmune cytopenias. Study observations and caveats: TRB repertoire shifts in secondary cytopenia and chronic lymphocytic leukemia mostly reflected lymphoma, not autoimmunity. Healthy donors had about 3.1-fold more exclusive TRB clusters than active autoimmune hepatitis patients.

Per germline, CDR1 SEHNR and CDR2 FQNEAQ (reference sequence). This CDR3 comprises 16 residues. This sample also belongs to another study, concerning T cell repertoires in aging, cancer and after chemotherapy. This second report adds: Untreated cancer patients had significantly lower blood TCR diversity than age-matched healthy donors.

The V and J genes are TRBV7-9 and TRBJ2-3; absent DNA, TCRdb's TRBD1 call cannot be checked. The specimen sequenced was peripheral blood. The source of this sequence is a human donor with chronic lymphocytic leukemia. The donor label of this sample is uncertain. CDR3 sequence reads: CASSSPGGLSTDTQYF.